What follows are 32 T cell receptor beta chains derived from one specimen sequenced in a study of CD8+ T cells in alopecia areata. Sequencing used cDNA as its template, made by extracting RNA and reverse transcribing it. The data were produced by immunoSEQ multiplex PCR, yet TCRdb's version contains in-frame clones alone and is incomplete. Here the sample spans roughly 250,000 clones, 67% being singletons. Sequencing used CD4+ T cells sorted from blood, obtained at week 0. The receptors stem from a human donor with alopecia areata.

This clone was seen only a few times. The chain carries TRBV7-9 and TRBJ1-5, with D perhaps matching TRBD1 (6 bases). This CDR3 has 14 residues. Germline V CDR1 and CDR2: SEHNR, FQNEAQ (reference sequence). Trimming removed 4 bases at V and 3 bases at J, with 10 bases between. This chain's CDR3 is CASSSWTANQPQHF. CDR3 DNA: TGTGCCAGCAGCTCATGGACAGCCAATCAGCCCCAGCATTTT. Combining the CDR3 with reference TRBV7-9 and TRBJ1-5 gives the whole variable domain DTGVSQNPRHKITKRGQNVTFRCDPISEHNRLYWYRQTLGQGPEFLTYFQNEAQLEKSRLLSDRFSAERPKGSFSTLEIQRTEQGDSAMYLCASSSWTANQPQHFGDGTRLSIL.

The CDR3 DNA sequence: TGCAGCGTGACACAGGGACTACGAGGTGAAGCTTTCTTT. This gives the protein CSVTQGLRGEAFF. This chain uses TRBV29-1 with TRBJ1-1, with D possibly matching TRBD1 (6 bases). This CDR3 has 13 residues. Trimming shortened V by 6 bases and J by 7 bases, and 18 bases separated the two germline ends. The germline CDR1 and CDR2 sequences are SQVTM and ANQGSEA.

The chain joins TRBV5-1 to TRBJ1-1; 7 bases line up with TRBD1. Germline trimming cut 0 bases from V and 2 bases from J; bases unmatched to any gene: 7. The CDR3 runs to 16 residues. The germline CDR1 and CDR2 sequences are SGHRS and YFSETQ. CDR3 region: CASSLAGDRLNTEAFF. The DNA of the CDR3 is TGCGCCAGCAGCTTGGCGGGGGACAGACTAAACACTGAAGCTTTCTTT.

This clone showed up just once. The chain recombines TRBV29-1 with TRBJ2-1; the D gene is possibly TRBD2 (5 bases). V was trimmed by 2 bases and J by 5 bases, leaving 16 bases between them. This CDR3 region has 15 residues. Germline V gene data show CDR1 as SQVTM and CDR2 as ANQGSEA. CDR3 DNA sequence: TGCAGCGTTGAATACAGTCGGCGGGTCGACAATGAGCAGTTCTTC. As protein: CSVEYSRRVDNEQFF.

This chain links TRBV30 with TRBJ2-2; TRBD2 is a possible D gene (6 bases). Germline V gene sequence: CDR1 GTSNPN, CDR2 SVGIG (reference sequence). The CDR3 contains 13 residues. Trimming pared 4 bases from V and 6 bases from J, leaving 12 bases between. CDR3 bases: TGTGCCTGGACCCCCGCGGGGCCCGGGGAGCTGTTTTTT. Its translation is CAWTPAGPGELFF.

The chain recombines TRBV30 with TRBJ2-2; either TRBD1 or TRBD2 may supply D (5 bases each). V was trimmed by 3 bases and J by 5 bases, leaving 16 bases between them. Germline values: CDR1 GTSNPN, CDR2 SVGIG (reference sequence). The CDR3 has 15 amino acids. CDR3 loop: CAWRKRGRGTGELFF. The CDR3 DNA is TGTGCCTGGAGGAAACGGGGCCGCGGGACCGGGGAGCTGTTTTTT.

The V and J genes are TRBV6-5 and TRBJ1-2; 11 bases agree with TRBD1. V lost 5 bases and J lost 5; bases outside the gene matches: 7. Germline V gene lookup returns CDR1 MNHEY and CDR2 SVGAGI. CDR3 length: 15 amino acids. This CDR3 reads CASSAWTGGDYGYTF. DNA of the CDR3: TGTGCCAGCAGTGCTTGGACAGGGGGCGATTATGGCTACACCTTC.

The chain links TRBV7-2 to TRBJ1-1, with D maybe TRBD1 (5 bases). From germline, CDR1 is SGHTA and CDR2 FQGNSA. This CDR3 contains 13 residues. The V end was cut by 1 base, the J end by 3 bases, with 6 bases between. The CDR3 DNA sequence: TGTGCCAGCAGCTTAGGGGGGGACACTGAAGCTTTCTTT. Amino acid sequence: CASSLGGDTEAFF.

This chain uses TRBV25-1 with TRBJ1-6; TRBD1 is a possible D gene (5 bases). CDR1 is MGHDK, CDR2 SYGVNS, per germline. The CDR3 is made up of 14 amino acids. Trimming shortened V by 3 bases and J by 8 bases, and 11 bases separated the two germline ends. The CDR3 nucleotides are TGTGCCAGCAGTGACGCGGACACACATTCACCCCTCCACTTT. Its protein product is CASSDADTHSPLHF.

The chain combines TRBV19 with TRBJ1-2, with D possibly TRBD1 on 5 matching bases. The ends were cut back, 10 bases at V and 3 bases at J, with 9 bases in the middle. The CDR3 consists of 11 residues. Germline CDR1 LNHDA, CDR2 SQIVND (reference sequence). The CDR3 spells CATGADYGYTF. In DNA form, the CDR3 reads TGTGCCACCGGGGCAGACTATGGCTACACCTTC.

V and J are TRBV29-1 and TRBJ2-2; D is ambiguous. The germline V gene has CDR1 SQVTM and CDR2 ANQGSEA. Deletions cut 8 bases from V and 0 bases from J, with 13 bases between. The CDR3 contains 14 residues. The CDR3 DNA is TGCAGCCCAGAAGGTGGTACGAACACCGGGGAGCTGTTTTTT. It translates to CSPEGGTNTGELFF.

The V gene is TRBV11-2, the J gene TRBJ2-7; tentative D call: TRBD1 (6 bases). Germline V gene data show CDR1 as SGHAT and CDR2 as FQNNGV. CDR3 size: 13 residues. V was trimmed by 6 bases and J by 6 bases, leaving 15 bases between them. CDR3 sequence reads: CASRWTEGREQYF. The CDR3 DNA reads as TGTGCCAGCAGATGGACAGAGGGCCGCGAGCAGTACTTC. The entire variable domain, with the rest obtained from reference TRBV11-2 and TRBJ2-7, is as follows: EAGVAQSPRYKIIEKRQSVAFWCNPISGHATLYWYQQILGQGPKLLIQFQNNGVVDDSQLPKDRFSAERLKGVDSTLKIQPAKLEDSAVYLCASRWTEGREQYFGPGTRLTVT.

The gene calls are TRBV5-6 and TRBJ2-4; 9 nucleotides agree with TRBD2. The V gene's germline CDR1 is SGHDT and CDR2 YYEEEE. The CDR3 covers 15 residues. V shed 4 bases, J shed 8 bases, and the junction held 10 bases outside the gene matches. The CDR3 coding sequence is TGTGCCAGCAGCCATCGGAGCGGGGGGAACCACATTCAGTACTTC. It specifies CASSHRSGGNHIQYF.

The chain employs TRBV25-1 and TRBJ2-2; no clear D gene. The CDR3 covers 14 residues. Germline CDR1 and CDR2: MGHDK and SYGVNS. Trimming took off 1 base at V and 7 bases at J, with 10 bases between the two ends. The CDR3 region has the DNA TGTGCCAGCAGTGAATTTGGCCCGGGCGGGGAGCTGTTTTTT. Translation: CASSEFGPGGELFF.

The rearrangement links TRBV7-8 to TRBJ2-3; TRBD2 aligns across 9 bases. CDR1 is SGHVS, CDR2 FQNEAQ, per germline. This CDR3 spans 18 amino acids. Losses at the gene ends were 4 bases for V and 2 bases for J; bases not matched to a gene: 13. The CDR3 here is CASSSIGDSGGTTDTQYF. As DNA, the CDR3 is TGTGCCAGCAGCTCCATTGGGGATAGCGGGGGAACCACAGATACGCAGTATTTT.

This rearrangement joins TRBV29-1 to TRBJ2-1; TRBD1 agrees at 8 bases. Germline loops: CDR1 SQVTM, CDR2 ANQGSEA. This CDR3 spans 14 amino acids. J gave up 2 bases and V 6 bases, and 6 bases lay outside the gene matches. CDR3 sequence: CSVNHRGTYNEQFF. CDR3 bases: TGCAGCGTGAACCACAGGGGGACCTACAATGAGCAGTTCTTC.

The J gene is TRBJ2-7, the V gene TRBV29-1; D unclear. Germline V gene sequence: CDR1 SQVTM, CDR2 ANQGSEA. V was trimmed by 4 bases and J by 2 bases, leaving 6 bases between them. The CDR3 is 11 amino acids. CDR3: CSVVEAYEQYF. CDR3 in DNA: TGCAGCGTTGTTGAAGCCTACGAGCAGTACTTC.

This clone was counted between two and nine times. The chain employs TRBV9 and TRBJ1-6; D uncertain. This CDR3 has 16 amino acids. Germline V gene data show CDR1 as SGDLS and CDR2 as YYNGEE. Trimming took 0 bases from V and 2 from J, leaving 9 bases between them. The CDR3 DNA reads TGTGCCAGCAGCGTAGCGGGTGACACCTATAATTCACCCCTCCACTTT. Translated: CASSVAGDTYNSPLHF.

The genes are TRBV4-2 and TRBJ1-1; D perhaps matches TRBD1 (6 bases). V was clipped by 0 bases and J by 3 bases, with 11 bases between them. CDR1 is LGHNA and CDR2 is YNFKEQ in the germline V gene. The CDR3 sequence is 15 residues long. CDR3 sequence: CASSQDPGVDTEAFF. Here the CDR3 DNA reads TGTGCCAGCAGCCAAGACCCAGGGGTGGACACTGAAGCTTTCTTT.

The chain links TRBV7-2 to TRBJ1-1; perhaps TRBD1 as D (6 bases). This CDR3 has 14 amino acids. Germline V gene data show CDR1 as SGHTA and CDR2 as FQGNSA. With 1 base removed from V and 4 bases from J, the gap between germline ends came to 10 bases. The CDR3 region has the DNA TGTGCCAGCAGCTTAGACAGGGCTTCCACTGAAGCTTTCTTT. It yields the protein CASSLDRASTEAFF.

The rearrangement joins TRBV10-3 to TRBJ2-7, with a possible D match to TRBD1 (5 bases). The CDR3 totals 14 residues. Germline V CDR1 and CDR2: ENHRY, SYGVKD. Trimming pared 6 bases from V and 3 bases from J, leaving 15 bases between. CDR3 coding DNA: TGTGCCATCAGATCGACAGTTTACAACTACGAGCAGTACTTC. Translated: CAIRSTVYNYEQYF.

In DNA, the CDR3 is TGCGCCAGCGGGACCAGGGGTGGCTACACCTTC. This codes for CASGTRGGYTF. The J gene is TRBJ1-2, the V gene TRBV4-1, with D possibly being TRBD1 (6 bases). CDR3 length: 11 amino acids. In germline, CDR1 is MGHRA, CDR2 YSYEKL. Between the trimmed V and J ends, which lost 8 bases and 7 bases, there was a span of 11 bases.

The CDR3 DNA reads as TGTGCCAGCAGCTTAGAGGTCGGGGGCTACTATGGCTACACCTTC. Encoded protein: CASSLEVGGYYGYTF. The chain combines TRBV11-2 with TRBJ1-2; D perhaps matches TRBD1 (6 bases). The V end lost 0 bases, the J end lost 3 bases, and 11 bases lay between the germline ends. Germline V CDR1 and CDR2: SGHAT, FQNNGV. The CDR3 totals 15 residues.

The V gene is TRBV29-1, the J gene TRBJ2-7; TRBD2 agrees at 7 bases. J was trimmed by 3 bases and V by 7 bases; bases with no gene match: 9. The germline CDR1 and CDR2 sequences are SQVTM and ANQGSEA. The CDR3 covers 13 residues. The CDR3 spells CSAQSGGSYEQYF. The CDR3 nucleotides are TGCAGCGCCCAGTCGGGGGGTAGCTACGAGCAGTACTTC.

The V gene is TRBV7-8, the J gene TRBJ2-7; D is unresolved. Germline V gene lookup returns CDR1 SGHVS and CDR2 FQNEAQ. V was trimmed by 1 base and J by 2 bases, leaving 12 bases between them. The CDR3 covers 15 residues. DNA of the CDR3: TGTGCCAGCAGCTTAGGGTGGCCTACCACCTACGAGCAGTACTTC. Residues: CASSLGWPTTYEQYF.

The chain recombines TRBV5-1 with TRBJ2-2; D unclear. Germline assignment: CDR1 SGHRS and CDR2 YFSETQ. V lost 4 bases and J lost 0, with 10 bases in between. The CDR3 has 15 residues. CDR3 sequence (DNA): TGCGCCAGCAGCCTGACCCCCGCGAACACCGGGGAGCTGTTTTTT. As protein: CASSLTPANTGELFF. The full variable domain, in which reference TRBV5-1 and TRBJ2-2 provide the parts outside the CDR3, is KAGVTQTPRYLIKTRGQQVTLSCSPISGHRSVSWYQQTPGQGLQFLFEYFSETQRNKGNFPGRFSGRQFSNSRSEMNVSTLELGDSALYLCASSLTPANTGELFFGEGSRLTVL.

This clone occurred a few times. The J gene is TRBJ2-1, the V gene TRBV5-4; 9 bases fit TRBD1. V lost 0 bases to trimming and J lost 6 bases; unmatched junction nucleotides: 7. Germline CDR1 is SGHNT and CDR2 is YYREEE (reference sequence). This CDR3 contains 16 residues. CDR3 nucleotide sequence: TGTGCCAGCAGCTTGGACGGGACAGGGATGAGCAATGAGCAGTTCTTC. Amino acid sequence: CASSLDGTGMSNEQFF.

The chain's CDR3 is CASSPPTPYEQYF. CDR3 in DNA: TGTGCCAGCAGCCCACCCACGCCCTACGAGCAGTACTTC. The rearrangement joins TRBV11-2 to TRBJ2-7; unclear D gene. Trimming removed 5 bases at V and 2 bases at J, with 10 bases between. The CDR3 extends over 13 amino acids. Germline CDR1 is SGHAT and CDR2 is FQNNGV.

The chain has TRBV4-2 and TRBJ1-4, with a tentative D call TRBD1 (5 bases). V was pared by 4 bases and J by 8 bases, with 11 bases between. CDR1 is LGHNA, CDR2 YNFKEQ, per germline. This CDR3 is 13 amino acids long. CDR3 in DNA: TGTGCCAGCAGCCGAAGGACAATCGAAAAACTGTTTTTT. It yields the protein CASSRRTIEKLFF.

In DNA, the CDR3 is TGTGCCAGCAGCCAATGGTACGAGCAGTACTTC. Protein: CASSQWYEQYF. The V gene is TRBV14, the J gene TRBJ2-7; D gene ambiguous. The CDR3 covers 11 residues. Looked up from germline, CDR1 is SGHDN and CDR2 is FVKESK. V gave up 2 bases and J gave up 4 bases, with 3 bases separating them.

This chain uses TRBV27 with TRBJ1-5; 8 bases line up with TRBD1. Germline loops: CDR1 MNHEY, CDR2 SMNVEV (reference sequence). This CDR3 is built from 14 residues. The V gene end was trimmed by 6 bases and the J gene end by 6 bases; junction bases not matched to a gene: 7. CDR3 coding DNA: TGTGCCAGCAGGCCCCAGGGGGCCGTTCAGCCCCAGCATTTT. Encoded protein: CASRPQGAVQPQHF.

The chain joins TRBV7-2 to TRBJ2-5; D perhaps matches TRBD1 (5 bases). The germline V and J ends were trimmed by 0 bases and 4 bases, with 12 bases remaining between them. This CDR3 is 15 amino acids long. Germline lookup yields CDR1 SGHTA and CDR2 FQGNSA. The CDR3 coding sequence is TGTGCCAGCAGCTTAGCGGTAGGGGTCGGAGAGACCCAGTACTTC. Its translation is CASSLAVGVGETQYF.